These 7 T cell receptor beta chains share one sample of origin, sequenced in a study of PD-1 blockade in classical Hodgkin lymphoma. TCRdb keeps only in-frame clones here, not all; method: immunoSEQ multiplex PCR. The table shows roughly 97,000 clones, with around 80% occurring only once. Each and every patient relapsed after autologous stem cell transplantation, and patients got differing brentuximab vedotin exposure. The specimen comprised peripheral blood mononuclear cells (PBMCs), sampled at baseline. Receptors originate from a human donor with classical Hodgkin lymphoma.

This chain connects TRBV29-1 to TRBJ2-7, with D unclear. Trimming cost V 5 bases and J 2 bases, with 13 bases left between them. From germline, CDR1 is SQVTM and CDR2 ANQGSEA. This CDR3 has 13 residues. In nucleotides, the CDR3 is TGCAGCGTTTTGGATAGCCTGGCCTACGAGCAGTACTTC. Its translation: CSVLDSLAYEQYF.

The rearrangement joins TRBV29-1 to TRBJ2-7; TRBD2 matches 7 bases. Trimming cost V 5 bases and J 6 bases; bases outside gene matches: 10. Germline CDR1 reads SQVTM; CDR2 reads ANQGSEA. This CDR3 is 13 amino acids long. The CDR3 here is CSVYGGSKGEQYF. In nucleotides, the CDR3 is TGCAGCGTTTATGGCGGGAGCAAGGGCGAGCAGTACTTC.

The chain combines TRBV7-2 with TRBJ1-1, with D possibly being TRBD1 (6 bases). The germline gives CDR1 SGHTA, CDR2 FQGNSA. This CDR3 has 14 amino acids. Trimming cost V 5 bases and J 1 base, with 11 bases left between them. This chain's CDR3 is CASSRTAANTEAFF. CDR3 coding DNA: TGTGCCAGCAGCCGGACAGCGGCGAACACTGAAGCTTTCTTT.

The chain joins TRBV7-8 to TRBJ2-1; 8 nucleotides match TRBD2. The CDR3 has 17 residues. Germline CDR1 is SGHVS and CDR2 is FQNEAQ. The ends lost 0 bases at V and 2 bases at J; junction bases unmatched: 6. Here the CDR3 DNA reads TGTGCCAGCAGCTTAGCCACGAGCGGGAGTCCCTACAATGAGCAGTTCTTC. It encodes CASSLATSGSPYNEQFF.

The chain couples TRBV5-1 to TRBJ1-3, with D possibly TRBD1 on 5 matching bases. The CDR3 loop spans 15 amino acids. Per germline, CDR1 SGHRS and CDR2 YFSETQ. V was shortened by 4 bases and J by 0 bases, with 11 bases between the two germline ends. The CDR3 sequence is CASSPTASSGNTIYF. The DNA for the CDR3 is TGCGCCAGCAGCCCGACAGCGAGCTCTGGAAACACCATATATTTT.

This sequence joins TRBV19 and TRBJ2-2; D is ambiguous. Germline assignment: CDR1 LNHDA and CDR2 SQIVND (reference sequence). The ends were cut back, 3 bases at V and 7 bases at J, with 12 bases in the middle. The CDR3 runs to 14 residues. In DNA form, the CDR3 reads TGTGCCAGTAGTATTGGGCTCCTGCTCGGGGAGCTGTTTTTT. This codes for CASSIGLLLGELFF.

J is TRBJ2-5 and V is TRBV5-4; D is uncertain. From germline, CDR1 is SGHNT and CDR2 YYREEE (reference sequence). The V and J ends lost 0 bases and 5 bases respectively, with 8 bases between them. There are 13 residues in the CDR3. As DNA, the CDR3 is TGTGCCAGCAGCTTGGATCCTGGGGAGACCCAGTACTTC. As protein: CASSLDPGETQYF.